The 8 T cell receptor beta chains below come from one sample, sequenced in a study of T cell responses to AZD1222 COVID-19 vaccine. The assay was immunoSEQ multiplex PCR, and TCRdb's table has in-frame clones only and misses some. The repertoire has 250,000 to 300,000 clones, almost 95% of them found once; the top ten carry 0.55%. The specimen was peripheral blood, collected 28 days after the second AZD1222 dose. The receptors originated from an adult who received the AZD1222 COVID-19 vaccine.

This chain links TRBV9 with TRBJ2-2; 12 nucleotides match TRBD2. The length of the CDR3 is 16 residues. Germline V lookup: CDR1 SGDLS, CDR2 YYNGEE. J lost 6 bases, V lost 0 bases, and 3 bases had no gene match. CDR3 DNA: TGTGCCAGCAGCGTAGACCCTAGCGGGAGGGCCGGGGAGCTGTTTTTT. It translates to CASSVDPSGRAGELFF.

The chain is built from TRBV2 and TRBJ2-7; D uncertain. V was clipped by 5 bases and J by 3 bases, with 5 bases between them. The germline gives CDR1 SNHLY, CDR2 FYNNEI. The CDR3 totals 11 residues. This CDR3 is CASSPHYEQYF. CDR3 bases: TGTGCCAGCAGTCCTCACTACGAGCAGTACTTC.

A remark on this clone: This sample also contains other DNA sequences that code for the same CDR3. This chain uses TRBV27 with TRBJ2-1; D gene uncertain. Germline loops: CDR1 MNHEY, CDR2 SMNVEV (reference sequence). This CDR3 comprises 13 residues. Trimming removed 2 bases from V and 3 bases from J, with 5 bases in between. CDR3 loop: CASSLNRYNEQFF. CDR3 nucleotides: TGTGCCAGCAGTTTAAACCGCTACAATGAGCAGTTCTTC.

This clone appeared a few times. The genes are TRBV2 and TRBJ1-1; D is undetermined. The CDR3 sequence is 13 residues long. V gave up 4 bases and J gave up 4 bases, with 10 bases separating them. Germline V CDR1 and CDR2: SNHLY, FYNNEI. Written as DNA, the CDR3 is TGTGCCAGCAGTGGATCCGGGAGCACTGAAGCTTTCTTT. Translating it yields CASSGSGSTEAFF.

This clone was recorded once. For the CDR3, the DNA is TGTGCCAGCAGTTTAAGGGTCCCCTGGGGCTACACCTTC. It translates to CASSLRVPWGYTF. The chain recombines TRBV12-3 or TRBV12-4 with TRBJ1-2; no definite D call. Deletions cut 2 bases from V and 8 bases from J, with 12 bases between. The CDR3 loop spans 13 amino acids.

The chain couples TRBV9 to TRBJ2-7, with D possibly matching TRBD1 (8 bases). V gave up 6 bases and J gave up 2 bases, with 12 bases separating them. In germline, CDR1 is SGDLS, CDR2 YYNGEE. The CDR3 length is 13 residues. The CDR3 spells CASNRGGTYEQYF. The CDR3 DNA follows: TGTGCCAGCAACAGGGGGGGCACCTACGAGCAGTACTTC.

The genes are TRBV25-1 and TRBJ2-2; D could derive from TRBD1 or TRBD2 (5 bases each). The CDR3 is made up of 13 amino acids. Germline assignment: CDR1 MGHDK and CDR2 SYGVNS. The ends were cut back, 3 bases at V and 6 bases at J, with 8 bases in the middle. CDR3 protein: CASSDGAPGELFF. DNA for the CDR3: TGTGCCAGCAGTGACGGGGCCCCCGGGGAGCTGTTTTTT.

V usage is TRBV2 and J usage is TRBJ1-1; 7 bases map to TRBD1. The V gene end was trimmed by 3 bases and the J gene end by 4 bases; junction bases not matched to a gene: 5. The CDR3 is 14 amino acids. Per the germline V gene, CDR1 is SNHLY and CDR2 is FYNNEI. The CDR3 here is CASSDRGVGTEAFF. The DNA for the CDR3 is TGTGCCAGCAGTGACAGGGGGGTCGGCACTGAAGCTTTCTTT.